The present T cell receptor (beta chain) was sequenced within a study of blood T cell repertoires in COVID-19. V was trimmed by 7 bases and J by 4 bases, leaving 11 bases between them. CDR1 and CDR2 (germline): WSHSY, SAAADI. The CDR3 is 13 amino acids. Original data processing: The authors estimated nucleated cell counts from reference gene primer amplification. Only in-frame clones appear in the TCRdb table, and some are missing; sequencing was by immunoSEQ multiplex PCR. V and J calls plus clone size are reproduced from that table; the DNA served to infer D and trimming. The repertoire holds about 440,000 clones, about nine tenths seen once, with about 0.57% in the top ten.

The sequencing input was PBMCs or T cells enriched from blood (not recorded which). V usage is TRBV10-2 and J usage is TRBJ1-5, with D perhaps TRBD1 (5 bases). This clonotype was sampled from a man between 18 and 29 years old who had recovered from COVID-19. CDR3 residues: CASMLNRNQPQHF. CDR3 in DNA: TGCGCCAGCATGCTCAACAGGAATCAGCCCCAGCATTTT.